This T cell receptor (beta chain) is from a study of cytomegalovirus exposure and HLA in healthy donors. Primers: 60 Vbeta forward and 13 Jbeta reverse. The method was immunoSEQ multiplex PCR; TCRdb's version includes in-frame clones alone and lacks a portion of them. The sample shows about 50,000 clones, over 80% of them seen only once. General observations from the study: TCR beta sequences reportedly predicted the HLA-A and HLA-B alleles of most subjects accurately.

V was shortened by 0 bases and J by 5 bases, with 14 bases between the two germline ends. The CDR3 spans 15 residues. In regard to this clone: As yet, its antigen is unknown.

J is TRBJ1-1 and V is TRBV5-3; a weak D match, TRBD1 (5 bases). TRBV5-3 is an ORF for which the function is uncertain. This clonotype originated in a young man in good health and CMV-seronegative. The sample consisted of PBMCs. CDR3: CARSLGPGRGTEAFF. As DNA, the CDR3 is TGTGCCAGAAGCTTGGGTCCAGGGAGGGGTACTGAAGCTTTCTTT.